A selection of T cell receptor beta chains follows, all from one sample in a study of TIL therapy for anti-PD-1-resistant metastatic lung cancer. The data were produced by immunoSEQ multiplex PCR, yet TCRdb's version contains in-frame clones alone and is incomplete. Of about 46,000 clones listed, 70% to 90% are singletons. This sample comprised blood, obtained at baseline. Source of these receptors: a person aged 25-85 years with non-small cell lung cancer. The CDR3 runs from the conserved cysteine through the conserved F or W. D genes are given only for firm matches. A clone size is listed for some rows: how often the clone was seen (once, few, many), or a class if it is expanded.

TRBD1	TRBJ2-2	TRBV14	.	CASSQIVNEGAVKLFF	TGTGCCAGCAGCCAAATAGTGAATGAGGGGGCTGTGAAGCTGTTTTTT
TRBD1	TRBJ2-3	TRBV6-5	.	CATQGDTDTQYF	TGTGCCACCCAGGGGGACACAGATACGCAGTATTTT
.	TRBJ1-3	TRBV30	.	CAWTHPRTNSGNTIYF	TGTGCCTGGACCCACCCTAGGACCAACTCTGGAAACACCATATATTTT
.	TRBJ2-1	TRBV5-1	.	CASSALTLSSYNEQFF	TGCGCCAGCAGCGCACTTACCCTGAGCTCCTACAATGAGCAGTTCTTC
.	TRBJ2-7	TRBV30	.	CAWRKALGQGGYEQYF	TGTGCCTGGAGAAAAGCCCTGGGGCAGGGCGGCTACGAGCAGTACTTC
TRBD1	TRBJ2-2	TRBV9	few	CASSVGQEPNTGELFF	TGTGCCAGCAGCGTTGGACAGGAACCGAACACCGGGGAGCTGTTTTTT
.	TRBJ2-2	TRBV4-1	.	CASSQDLVYARRSNTGELFF	TGCGCCAGCAGCCAAGATCTCGTATACGCCCGCCGGTCGAACACCGGGGAGCTGTTTTTT
.	TRBJ1-6	TRBV4-3	.	CASSQAPGGGLNSPLHF	TGCGCCAGCAGCCAAGCCCCGGGAGGGGGATTAAATTCACCCCTCCACTTT
.	TRBJ1-3	TRBV6-6	.	CASTQGGQGNTIYF	TGTGCCAGCACCCAAGGCGGACAGGGAAACACCATATATTTT
.	TRBJ2-2	TRBV18	.	CASSPTQNTGELFF	TGTGCCAGCTCACCTACACAGAACACCGGGGAGCTGTTTTTT
.	TRBJ1-6	TRBV6-6	few	CASKPITEGRSPLHF	TGTGCCAGCAAACCTATCACAGAGGGGCGGTCACCCCTCCACTTT
.	TRBJ1-2	TRBV27	few	CASSLAVDSYYGYTF	TGTGCCAGCAGTTTAGCAGTGGACAGTTACTATGGCTACACCTTC
.	TRBJ1-2	TRBV6-5	.	CASSYLLGGDGYTF	TGTGCCAGCAGTTACCTTCTCGGGGGGGATGGCTACACCTTC
.	TRBJ2-7	TRBV28	.	CASSLEGPQYF	TGTGCCAGCAGTTTAGAGGGGCCGCAGTACTTC
.	TRBJ2-3	TRBV27	.	CASNPGGTDTQYF	TGTGCCAGCAACCCAGGGGGCACAGATACGCAGTATTTT
.	TRBJ2-6	TRBV6-5	.	CASRGGTGANVLTF	TGTGCCAGCAGAGGAGGGACCGGGGCCAACGTCCTGACTTTC
TRBD2	TRBJ2-5	TRBV5-1	.	CASSLEGLAYQETQYF	TGCGCCAGCAGCTTGGAGGGACTAGCTTACCAAGAGACCCAGTACTTC
.	TRBJ1-4	TRBV5-1	once	CASSFGGGLSVAKLFF	TGCGCCAGCAGCTTTGGAGGTGGCCTATCGGTCGCAAAACTGTTTTTT
.	TRBJ1-5	TRBV21-1	.	CASSKGRSDVGINQPQHF	TGTGCCAGCAGCAAAGGAAGGTCAGACGTGGGGATCAATCAGCCCCAGCATTTT
TRBD1	TRBJ2-7	TRBV4-3	.	CASSQADRGPYEQYF	TGCGCCAGCAGCCAAGCGGACAGGGGCCCCTACGAGCAGTACTTC
.	TRBJ2-7	TRBV4-3	.	CASSHLRGSYEQYF	TGCGCCAGCAGCCATTTGAGGGGCTCCTACGAGCAGTACTTC
.	TRBJ2-1	TRBV11-2	.	CASSLEPSGQFF	TGTGCCAGCAGCTTAGAACCCTCCGGGCAGTTCTTC
.	TRBJ2-3	TRBV6-1	.	CASSELWRDGDTQYF	TGTGCCAGCAGTGAATTGTGGAGGGATGGAGATACGCAGTATTTT
.	TRBJ1-2	TRBV4-3	.	CASSQDLLLEGYTF	TGCGCCAGCAGCCAAGATCTCCTTCTGGAGGGCTACACCTTC
TRBD1	TRBJ1-6	TRBV25-1	.	CASSEPGTGSQVSPLHF	TGTGCCAGCAGTGAACCCGGGACAGGGAGCCAAGTTTCACCCCTCCACTTT
.	TRBJ2-2	TRBV27	few	CASSLGGSGELFF	TGTGCCAGCAGTTTAGGGGGCTCCGGGGAGCTGTTTTTT
.	TRBJ2-6	TRBV11-2	.	CASSLDPPANVLTF	TGTGCCAGCAGCTTAGATCCTCCCGCCAACGTCCTGACTTTC
.	TRBJ2-3	TRBV2	.	CASSDWASSLTDTQYF	TGTGCCAGCAGTGATTGGGCTAGCAGTCTCACAGATACGCAGTATTTT
TRBD1	TRBJ1-4	TRBV6-1	.	CASSASPDRRNEKLFF	TGTGCCAGCAGTGCCTCCCCGGACAGGAGGAATGAAAAACTGTTTTTT
.	TRBJ1-1	TRBV7-9	few	CASRWITEAFF	TGTGCCAGCCGCTGGATCACTGAAGCTTTCTTT
.	TRBJ2-5	TRBV4-2	.	CASSQGGVGETQYF	TGTGCCAGCAGCCAAGGGGGGGTAGGAGAGACCCAGTACTTC
TRBD2	TRBJ2-3	TRBV6-2/TRBV6-3	.	CASSYRREVTDTQYF	TGTGCCAGCAGTTACCGTCGGGAGGTGACAGATACGCAGTATTTT
.	TRBJ2-1	TRBV7-8	.	CASSLVLRGFSYNEQFF	TGTGCCAGCAGCTTAGTTTTGCGCGGTTTCTCCTACAATGAGCAGTTCTTC
.	TRBJ1-1	TRBV6-4	.	CASRREEGTEAFF	TGTGCCAGCAGGCGGGAGGAGGGCACTGAAGCTTTCTTT
.	TRBJ2-3	TRBV5-1	.	CASSLALPQGDTQYF	TGCGCCAGCAGCTTGGCCCTCCCACAGGGAGATACGCAGTATTTT
.	TRBJ2-2	TRBV24-1	.	CATSDVTVGELFF	TGTGCCACCAGTGATGTGACAGTCGGGGAGCTGTTTTTT
.	TRBJ1-2	TRBV5-6	.	CASSWINRPYGYTF	TGTGCCAGCAGTTGGATCAATCGACCTTATGGCTACACCTTC
.	TRBJ2-7	TRBV28	.	CASSFAGPMEQYF	TGTGCCAGCAGTTTCGCCGGGCCGATGGAGCAGTACTTC
.	TRBJ2-3	TRBV12-5	.	CASGFLPMEDTQYF	TGTGCTAGTGGTTTTCTCCCGATGGAGGATACGCAGTATTTT
.	TRBJ1-2	TRBV5-6	.	CASSLSGTDYGYTF	TGTGCCAGCAGCTTGTCCGGGACCGACTATGGCTACACCTTC
.	TRBJ2-3	TRBV5-1	.	CASSLASTDTQYF	TGCGCCAGCAGCTTGGCGAGCACAGATACGCAGTATTTT